This TCR beta chain appears in the sequencing data of a study of T-cell memory formation after mild COVID-19. Study as a whole: In these data, TCR clusters were largely donor specific.

The TCR alpha and TCR beta cDNA libraries, bearing sample barcodes and UMIs, were generated by 5'RACE using constant-segment primers. TCRdb ran MiXCR on the 5' RACE reads and lists one entry per CDR3 protein. The repertoire holds fewer than 400,000 distinct CDR3 sequences, 10% to 15% seen once, with around 21% in the top ten. The germline gives CDR1 SGHAT, CDR2 FQDESV (reference sequence). The CDR3 spans 14 residues. V was shortened by 6 bases and J by 5 bases, with 14 bases between the two germline ends. The chain couples TRBV11-1 to TRBJ2-1; D assignment may be TRBD1 or TRBD2 (6 bases each). The clonotype originates from a man between 18 and 35 years old who had mild COVID-19 (a few samples of this study predate the infection). Cell type and time point are not known. Material for sequencing was PBMCs or a T cell subset sorted from them (not recorded which). The CDR3 spells CASRGGSGHNEQFF. CDR3 coding DNA: TGTGCCAGCAGGGGGGGCTCAGGCCACAATGAGCAGTTCTTC.